The clone carrying this T cell receptor beta chain was counted many times. As yet, its antigen is unknown. The germline V gene encodes CDR1 SNHLY and CDR2 FYNNEI. The CDR3 consists of 14 residues. With V trimmed by 10 bases and J by 3 bases, 11 bases remained unmatched. The record originates from a study of beta chain features in type 1 diabetes. Study-wide points: Possibly, sequencing cDNA over-represented cells that had high TCR expression levels. Patients with type 1 diabetes carried fewer insertions and had more deletions at their VDJ junctions. PCR might pick shorter templates more often, in the same way for patients and controls. A greater similarity of naive, central memory and Treg TCRB repertoires was seen among patients than among healthy donors.

Investigators reverse transcribed all isolated RNA, so they sequenced expressed TCRB transcripts. Only in-frame clones appear in the TCRdb table, and some are missing; sequencing was by immunoSEQ multiplex PCR. The sample includes some 220,000 clones, about a tenth seen only once; the top ten take 1% to 1.5%. The receptor's source is a man younger than 30 in good health. Input material: central memory CD4+ T cells from blood. The chain links TRBV2 to TRBJ2-5; TRBD2 matches 7 bases. The CDR3 loop is CATSEREGKETQYF. CDR3 sequence (DNA): TGTGCCACTTCAGAGAGGGAGGGAAAAGAGACCCAGTACTTC.